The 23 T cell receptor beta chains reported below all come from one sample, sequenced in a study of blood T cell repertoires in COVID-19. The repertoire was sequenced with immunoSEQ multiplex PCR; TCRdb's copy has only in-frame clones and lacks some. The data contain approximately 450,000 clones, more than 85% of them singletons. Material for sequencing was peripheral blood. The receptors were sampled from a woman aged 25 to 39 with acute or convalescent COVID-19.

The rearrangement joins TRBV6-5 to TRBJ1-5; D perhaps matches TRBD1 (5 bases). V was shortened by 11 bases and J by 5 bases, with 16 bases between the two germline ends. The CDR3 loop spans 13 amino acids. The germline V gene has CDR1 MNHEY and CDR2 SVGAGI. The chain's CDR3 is CAGRRGGDQPQHF. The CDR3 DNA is TGTGCCGGTCGACGGGGGGGAGATCAGCCCCAGCATTTT.

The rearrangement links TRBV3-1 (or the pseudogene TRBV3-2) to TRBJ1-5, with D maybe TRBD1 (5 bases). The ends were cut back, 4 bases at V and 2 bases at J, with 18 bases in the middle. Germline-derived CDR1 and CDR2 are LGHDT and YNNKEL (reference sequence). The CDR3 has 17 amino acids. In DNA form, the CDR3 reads TGTGCCAGCAGCCGAGGAGGCCTCGGGGGTGGCAATCAGCCCCAGCATTTT. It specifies CASSRGGLGGGNQPQHF.

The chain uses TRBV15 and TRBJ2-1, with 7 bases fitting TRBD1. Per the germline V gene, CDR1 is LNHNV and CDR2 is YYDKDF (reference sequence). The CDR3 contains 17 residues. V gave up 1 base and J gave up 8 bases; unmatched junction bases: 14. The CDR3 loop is CATSRVEIQGLGDEQFF. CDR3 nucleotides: TGTGCCACCAGCAGAGTTGAGATACAGGGGCTAGGGGATGAGCAGTTCTTC. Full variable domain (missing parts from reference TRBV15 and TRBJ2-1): DAMVIQNPRYQVTQFGKPVTLSCSQTLNHNVMYWYQQKSSQAPKLLFHYYDKDFNNEADTPDNFQSRRPNTSFCFLDIRSPGLGDTAMYLCATSRVEIQGLGDEQFFGPGTRLTVL.

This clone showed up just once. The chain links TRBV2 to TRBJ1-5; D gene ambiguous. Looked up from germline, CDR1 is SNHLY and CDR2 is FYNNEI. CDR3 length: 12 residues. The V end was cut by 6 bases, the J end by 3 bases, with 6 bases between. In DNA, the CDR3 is TGTGCCAGCAGCGAGTACAATCAGCCCCAGCATTTT. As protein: CASSEYNQPQHF. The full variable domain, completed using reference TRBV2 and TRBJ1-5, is EPEVTQTPSHQVTQMGQEVILRCVPISNHLYFYWYRQILGQKVEFLVSFYNNEISEKSEIFDDQFSVERPDGSNFTLKIRSTKLEDSAMYFCASSEYNQPQHFGDGTRLSIL.

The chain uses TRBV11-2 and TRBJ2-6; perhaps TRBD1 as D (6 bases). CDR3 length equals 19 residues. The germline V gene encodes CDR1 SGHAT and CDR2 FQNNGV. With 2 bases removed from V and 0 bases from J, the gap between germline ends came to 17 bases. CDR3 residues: CASSLMLGQTDSGANVLTF. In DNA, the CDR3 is TGTGCCAGCAGCTTAATGCTTGGACAGACGGACTCTGGGGCCAACGTCCTGACTTTC.

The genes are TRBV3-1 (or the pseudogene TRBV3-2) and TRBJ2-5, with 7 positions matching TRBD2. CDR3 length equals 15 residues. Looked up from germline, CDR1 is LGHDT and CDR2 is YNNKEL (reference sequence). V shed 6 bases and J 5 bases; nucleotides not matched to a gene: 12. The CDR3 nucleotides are TGTGCCAGCAGACCCACCGGACTAGTAGGGGAGACCCAGTACTTC. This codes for CASRPTGLVGETQYF.

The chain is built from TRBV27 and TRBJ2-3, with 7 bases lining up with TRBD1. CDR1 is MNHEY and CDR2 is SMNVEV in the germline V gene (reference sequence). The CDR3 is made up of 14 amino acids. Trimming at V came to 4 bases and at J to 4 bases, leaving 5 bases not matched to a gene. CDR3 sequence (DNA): TGTGCCAGCAGTTACAACAGGGGTTCAGATACGCAGTATTTT. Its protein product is CASSYNRGSDTQYF.

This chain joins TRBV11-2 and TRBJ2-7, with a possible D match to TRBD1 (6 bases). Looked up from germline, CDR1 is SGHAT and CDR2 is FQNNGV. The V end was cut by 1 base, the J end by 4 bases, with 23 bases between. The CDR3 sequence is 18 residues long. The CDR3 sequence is CASSLGRGRTLNQYEQYF. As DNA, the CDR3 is TGTGCCAGCAGCTTAGGCAGGGGACGAACCCTTAACCAATACGAGCAGTACTTC.

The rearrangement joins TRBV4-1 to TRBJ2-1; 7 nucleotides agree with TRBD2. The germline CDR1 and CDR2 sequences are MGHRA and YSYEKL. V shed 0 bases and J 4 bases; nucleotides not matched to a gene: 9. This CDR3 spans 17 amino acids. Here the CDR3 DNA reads TGCGCCAGCAGCCAAGATCCCCCGGGGGGAATTTACAATGAGCAGTTCTTC. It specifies CASSQDPPGGIYNEQFF.

The CDR3 protein is CASLPGSSYNEQFF. CDR3 sequence (DNA): TGTGCCAGCCTACCGGGAAGCTCCTACAATGAGCAGTTCTTC. The genes are TRBV21-1 and TRBJ2-1; no DNA check was done on the table's D call, TRBD2. TRBV21-1 is reported as a pseudogene. The CDR3 consists of 14 residues.

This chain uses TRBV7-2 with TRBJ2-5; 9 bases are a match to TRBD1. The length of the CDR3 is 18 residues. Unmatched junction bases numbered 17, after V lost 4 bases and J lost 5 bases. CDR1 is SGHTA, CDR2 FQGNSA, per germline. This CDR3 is CASSSDFRQGGLGETQYF. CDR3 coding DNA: TGTGCCAGCAGCTCCGACTTCCGACAGGGGGGCTTAGGGGAGACCCAGTACTTC.

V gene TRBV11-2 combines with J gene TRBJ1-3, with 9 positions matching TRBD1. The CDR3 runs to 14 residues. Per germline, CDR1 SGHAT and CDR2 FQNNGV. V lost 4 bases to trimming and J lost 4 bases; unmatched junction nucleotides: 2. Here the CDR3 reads CASSSGTGGNTIYF. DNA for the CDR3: TGTGCCAGCAGCTCGGGGACAGGGGGAAACACCATATATTTT.

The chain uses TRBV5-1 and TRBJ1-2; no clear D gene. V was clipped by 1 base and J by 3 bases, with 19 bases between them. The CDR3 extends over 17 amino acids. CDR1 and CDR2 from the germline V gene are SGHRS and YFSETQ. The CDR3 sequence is CASSLTTPSLKYYGYTF. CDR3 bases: TGCGCCAGCAGCTTGACTACACCAAGCCTTAAGTACTATGGCTACACCTTC.

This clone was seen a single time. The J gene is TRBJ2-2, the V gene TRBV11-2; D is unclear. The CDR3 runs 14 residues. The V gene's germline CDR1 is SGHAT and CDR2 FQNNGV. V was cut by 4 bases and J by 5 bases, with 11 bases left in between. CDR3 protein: CASSSGWATGELFF. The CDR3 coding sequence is TGTGCCAGCAGCTCAGGCTGGGCTACCGGGGAGCTGTTTTTT.

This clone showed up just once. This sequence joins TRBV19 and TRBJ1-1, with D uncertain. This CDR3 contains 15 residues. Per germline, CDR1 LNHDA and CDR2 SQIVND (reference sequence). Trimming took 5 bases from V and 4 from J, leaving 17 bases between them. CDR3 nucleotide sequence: TGTGCCAGTAGTCCCCTCGGGGTAGCGGGCACTGAAGCTTTCTTT. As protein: CASSPLGVAGTEAFF.

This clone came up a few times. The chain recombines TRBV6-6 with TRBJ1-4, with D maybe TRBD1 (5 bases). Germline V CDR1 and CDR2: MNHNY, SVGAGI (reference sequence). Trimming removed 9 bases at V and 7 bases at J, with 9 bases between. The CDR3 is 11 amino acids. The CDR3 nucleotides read TGTGCCAGTCACGGGGGTGAAAAACTGTTTTTT. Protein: CASHGGEKLFF.

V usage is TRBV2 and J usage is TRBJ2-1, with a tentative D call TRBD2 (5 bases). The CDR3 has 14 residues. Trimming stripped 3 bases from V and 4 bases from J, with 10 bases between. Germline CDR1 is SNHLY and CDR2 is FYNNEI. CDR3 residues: CASSDQRKYNEQFF. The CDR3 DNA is TGTGCCAGCAGTGACCAGCGGAAGTACAATGAGCAGTTCTTC.

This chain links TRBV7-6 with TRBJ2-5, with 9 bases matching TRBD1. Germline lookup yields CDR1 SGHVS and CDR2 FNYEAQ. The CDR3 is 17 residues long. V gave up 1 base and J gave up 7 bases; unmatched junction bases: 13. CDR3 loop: CASSLVLDRGFGGTQYF. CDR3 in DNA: TGTGCCAGCAGCTTAGTTTTGGACAGGGGATTTGGGGGGACCCAGTACTTC.

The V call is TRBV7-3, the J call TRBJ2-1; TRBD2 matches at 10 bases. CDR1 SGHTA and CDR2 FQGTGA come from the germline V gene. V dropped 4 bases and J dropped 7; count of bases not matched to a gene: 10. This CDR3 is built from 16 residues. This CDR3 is CASSSHSSGGGNEQFF. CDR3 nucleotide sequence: TGTGCCAGCAGCTCGCACTCTAGCGGGGGAGGGAATGAGCAGTTCTTC.

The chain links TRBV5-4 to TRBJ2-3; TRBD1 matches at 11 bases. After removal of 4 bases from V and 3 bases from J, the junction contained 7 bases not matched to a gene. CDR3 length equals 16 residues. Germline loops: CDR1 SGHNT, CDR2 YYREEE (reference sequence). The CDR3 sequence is CASSPGDRGTTDTQYF. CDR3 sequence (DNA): TGTGCCAGCAGCCCGGGGGACAGGGGGACGACAGATACGCAGTATTTT.

DNA of the CDR3: TGTGCCAGCAGTTTAGGGGGGAACCACGAGCAGTACTTC. This gives the protein CASSLGGNHEQYF. The chain uses TRBV28 and TRBJ2-7; D possibly corresponds to TRBD2 (6 bases). Germline V gene sequence: CDR1 MDHEN, CDR2 SYDVKM. Trimming removed 2 bases from V and 5 bases from J, with 10 bases in between. This CDR3 region has 13 residues.

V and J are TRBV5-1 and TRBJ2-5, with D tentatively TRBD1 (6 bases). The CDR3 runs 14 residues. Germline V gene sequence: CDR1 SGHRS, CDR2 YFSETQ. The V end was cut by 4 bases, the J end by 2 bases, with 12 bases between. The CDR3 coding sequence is TGCGCCAGCAGCGCAGGGGTGGAGCAAGAGACCCAGTACTTC. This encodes CASSAGVEQETQYF. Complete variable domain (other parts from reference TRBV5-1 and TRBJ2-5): KAGVTQTPRYLIKTRGQQVTLSCSPISGHRSVSWYQQTPGQGLQFLFEYFSETQRNKGNFPGRFSGRQFSNSRSEMNVSTLELGDSALYLCASSAGVEQETQYFGPGTRLLVL.

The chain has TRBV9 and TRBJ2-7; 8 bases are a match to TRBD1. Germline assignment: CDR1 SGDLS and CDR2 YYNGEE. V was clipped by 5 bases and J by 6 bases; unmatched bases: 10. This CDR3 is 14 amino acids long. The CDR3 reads CASSAGTGEGEQYF. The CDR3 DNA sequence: TGTGCCAGCAGTGCCGGGACAGGCGAGGGCGAGCAGTACTTC.